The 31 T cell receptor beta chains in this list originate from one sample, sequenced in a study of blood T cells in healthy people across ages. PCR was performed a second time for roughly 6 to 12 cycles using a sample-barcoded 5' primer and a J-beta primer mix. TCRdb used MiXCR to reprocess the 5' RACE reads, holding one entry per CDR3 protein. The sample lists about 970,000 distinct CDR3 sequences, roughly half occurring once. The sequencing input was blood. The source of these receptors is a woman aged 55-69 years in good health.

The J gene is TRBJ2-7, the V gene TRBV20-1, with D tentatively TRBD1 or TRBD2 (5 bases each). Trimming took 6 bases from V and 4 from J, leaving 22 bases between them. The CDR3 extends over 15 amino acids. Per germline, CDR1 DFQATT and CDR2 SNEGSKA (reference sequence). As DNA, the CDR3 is TGCAGTGCCTTCCTCTTCGAGCGGACACTTTACGAGCAGTACTTC. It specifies CSAFLFERTLYEQYF.

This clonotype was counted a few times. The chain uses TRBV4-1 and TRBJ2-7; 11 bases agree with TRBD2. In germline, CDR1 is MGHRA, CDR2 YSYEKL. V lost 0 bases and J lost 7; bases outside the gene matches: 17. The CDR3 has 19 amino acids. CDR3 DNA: TGCGCCAGCAGCCAAGATAAGGGGGCCCTAGGACTAGCGGGCCGGGAGCAGTACTTC. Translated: CASSQDKGALGLAGREQYF.

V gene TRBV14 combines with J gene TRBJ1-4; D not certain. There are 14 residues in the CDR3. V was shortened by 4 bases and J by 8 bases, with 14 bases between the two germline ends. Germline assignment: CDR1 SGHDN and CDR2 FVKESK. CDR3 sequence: CASSPAGLGEKLFF. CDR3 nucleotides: TGTGCCAGCAGCCCAGCTGGGCTTGGGGAAAAACTGTTTTTT.

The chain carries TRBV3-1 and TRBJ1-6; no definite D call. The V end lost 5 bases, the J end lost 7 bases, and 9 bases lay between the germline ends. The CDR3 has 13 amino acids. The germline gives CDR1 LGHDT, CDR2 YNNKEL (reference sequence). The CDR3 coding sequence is TGTGCCAGCAGCACACAGACAAATTCACCCCTCCACTTT. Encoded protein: CASSTQTNSPLHF.

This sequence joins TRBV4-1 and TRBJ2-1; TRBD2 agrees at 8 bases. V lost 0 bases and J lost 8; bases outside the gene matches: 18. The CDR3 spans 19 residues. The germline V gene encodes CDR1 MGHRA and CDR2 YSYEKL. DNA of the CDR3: TGCGCCAGCAGCCAAGATATCCCCCACGCGAGCGGGAGAAACCATGAGCAGTTCTTC. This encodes CASSQDIPHASGRNHEQFF.

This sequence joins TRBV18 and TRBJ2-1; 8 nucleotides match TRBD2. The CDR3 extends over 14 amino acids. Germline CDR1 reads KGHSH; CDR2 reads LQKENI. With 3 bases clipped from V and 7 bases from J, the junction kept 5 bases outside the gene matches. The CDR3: CASSPSGRWNEQFF. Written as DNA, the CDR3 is TGTGCCAGCTCACCCAGCGGGAGATGGAATGAGCAGTTCTTC.

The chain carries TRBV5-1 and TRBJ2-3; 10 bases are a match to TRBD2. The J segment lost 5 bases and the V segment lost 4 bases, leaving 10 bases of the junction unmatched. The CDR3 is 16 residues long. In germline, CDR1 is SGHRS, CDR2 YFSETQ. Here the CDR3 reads CASSRQKGLAIDTQYF. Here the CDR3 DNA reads TGCGCCAGCAGCCGTCAAAAGGGACTAGCGATAGATACGCAGTATTTT. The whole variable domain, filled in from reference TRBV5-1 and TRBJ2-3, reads KAGVTQTPRYLIKTRGQQVTLSCSPISGHRSVSWYQQTPGQGLQFLFEYFSETQRNKGNFPGRFSGRQFSNSRSEMNVSTLELGDSALYLCASSRQKGLAIDTQYFGPGTRLTVL.

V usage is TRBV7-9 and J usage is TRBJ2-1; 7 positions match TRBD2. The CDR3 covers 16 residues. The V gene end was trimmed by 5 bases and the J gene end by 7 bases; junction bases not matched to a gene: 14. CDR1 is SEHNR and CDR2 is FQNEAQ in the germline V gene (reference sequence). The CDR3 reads CASSDPQRGRGNEQFF. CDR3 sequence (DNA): TGTGCCAGCAGCGATCCCCAGCGAGGGAGGGGAAATGAGCAGTTCTTC. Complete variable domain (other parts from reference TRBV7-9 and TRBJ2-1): DTGVSQNPRHKITKRGQNVTFRCDPISEHNRLYWYRQTLGQGPEFLTYFQNEAQLEKSRLLSDRFSAERPKGSFSTLEIQRTEQGDSAMYLCASSDPQRGRGNEQFFGPGTRLTVL.

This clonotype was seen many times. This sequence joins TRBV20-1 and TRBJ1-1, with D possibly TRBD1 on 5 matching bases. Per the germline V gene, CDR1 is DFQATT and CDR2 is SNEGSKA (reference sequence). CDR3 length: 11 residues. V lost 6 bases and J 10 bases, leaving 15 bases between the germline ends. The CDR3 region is CSATGGGLAFF. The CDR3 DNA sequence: TGCAGTGCCACAGGTGGAGGTTTAGCTTTCTTT.

The CDR3 loop is CASSQGHRVDYGYTF. CDR3 nucleotides: TGTGCCAGCAGCCAAGGACACAGGGTCGACTATGGCTACACCTTC. The chain uses TRBV3-1 and TRBJ1-2; TRBD1 might be the D (6 bases). Germline V gene data show CDR1 as LGHDT and CDR2 as YNNKEL (reference sequence). There are 15 residues in the CDR3. Trimming took 1 base from V and 3 from J, leaving 12 bases between them.

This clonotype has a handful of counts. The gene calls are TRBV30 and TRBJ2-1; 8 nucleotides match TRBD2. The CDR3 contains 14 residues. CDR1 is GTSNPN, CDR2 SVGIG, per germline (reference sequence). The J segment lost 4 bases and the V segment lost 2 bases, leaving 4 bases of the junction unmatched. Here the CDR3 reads CAWSISGDYNEQFF. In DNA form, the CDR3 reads TGTGCCTGGAGTATTAGCGGGGATTACAATGAGCAGTTCTTC.

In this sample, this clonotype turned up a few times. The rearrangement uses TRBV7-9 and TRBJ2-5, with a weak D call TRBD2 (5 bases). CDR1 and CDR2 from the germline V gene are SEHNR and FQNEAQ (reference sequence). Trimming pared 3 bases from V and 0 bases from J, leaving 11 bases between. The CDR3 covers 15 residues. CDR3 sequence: CASSFGGQYQETQYF. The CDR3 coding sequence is TGTGCCAGCAGCTTCGGCGGGCAGTACCAAGAGACCCAGTACTTC.

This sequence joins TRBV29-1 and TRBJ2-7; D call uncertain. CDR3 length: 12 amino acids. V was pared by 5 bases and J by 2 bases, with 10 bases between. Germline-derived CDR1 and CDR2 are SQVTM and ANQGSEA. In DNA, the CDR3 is TGCAGCGTTCACCAAAGAGCCTACGAGCAGTACTTC. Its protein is CSVHQRAYEQYF.

The chain's CDR3 is CASSLAQVLETDTQYF. The CDR3 DNA reads TGTGCCAGCAGCTTAGCGCAAGTTCTGGAGACAGATACGCAGTATTTT. This rearrangement joins TRBV7-9 to TRBJ2-3; D remains unclear. CDR1 is SEHNR and CDR2 is FQNEAQ in the germline V gene (reference sequence). This CDR3 contains 16 residues. V dropped 0 bases and J dropped 3 bases, with 13 bases sitting between them.

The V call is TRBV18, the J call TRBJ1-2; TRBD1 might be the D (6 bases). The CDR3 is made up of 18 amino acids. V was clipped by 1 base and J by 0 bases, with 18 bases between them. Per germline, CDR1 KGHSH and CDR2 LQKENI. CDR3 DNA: TGTGCCAGCTCACCACGGGCGGGGGCGACCATCTCTAACTATGGCTACACCTTC. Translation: CASSPRAGATISNYGYTF. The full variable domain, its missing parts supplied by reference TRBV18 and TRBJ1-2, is NAGVMQNPRHLVRRRGQEARLRCSPMKGHSHVYWYRQLPEEGLKFMVYLQKENIIDESGMPKERFSAEFPKEGPSILRIQQVVRGDSAAYFCASSPRAGATISNYGYTFGSGTRLTVV.

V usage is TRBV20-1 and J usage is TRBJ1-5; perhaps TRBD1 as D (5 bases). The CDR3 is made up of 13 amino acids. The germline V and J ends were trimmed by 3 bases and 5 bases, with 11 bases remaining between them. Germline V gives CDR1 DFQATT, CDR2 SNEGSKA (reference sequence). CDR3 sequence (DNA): TGCAGTGCTAGGCGGCGGGGGGATCAGCCCCAGCATTTT. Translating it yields CSARRRGDQPQHF.

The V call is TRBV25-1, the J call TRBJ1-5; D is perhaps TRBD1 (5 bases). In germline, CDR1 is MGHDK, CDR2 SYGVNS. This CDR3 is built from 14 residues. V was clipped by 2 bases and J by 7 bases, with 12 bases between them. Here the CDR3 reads CASSEGGGGQPQHF. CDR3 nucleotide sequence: TGTGCCAGCAGTGAAGGGGGGGGAGGACAGCCCCAGCATTTT.

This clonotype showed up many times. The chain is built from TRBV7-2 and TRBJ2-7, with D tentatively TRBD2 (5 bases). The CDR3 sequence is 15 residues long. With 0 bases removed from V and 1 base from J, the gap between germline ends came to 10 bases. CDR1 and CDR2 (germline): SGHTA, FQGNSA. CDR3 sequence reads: CASSLARVKSYEQYF. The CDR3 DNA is TGTGCCAGCAGCTTAGCGCGGGTGAAATCCTACGAGCAGTACTTC. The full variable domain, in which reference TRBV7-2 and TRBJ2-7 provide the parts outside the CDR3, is GAGVSQSPSNKVTEKGKDVELRCDPISGHTALYWYRQSLGQGLEFLIYFQGNSAPDKSGLPSDRFSAERTGGSVSTLTIQRTQQEDSAVYLCASSLARVKSYEQYFGPGTRLTVT.

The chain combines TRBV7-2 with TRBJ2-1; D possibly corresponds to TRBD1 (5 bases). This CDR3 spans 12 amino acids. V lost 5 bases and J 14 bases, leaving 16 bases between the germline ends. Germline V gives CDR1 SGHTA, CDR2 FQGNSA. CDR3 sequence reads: CASSSSGCGEFF. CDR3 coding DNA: TGTGCCAGCAGCAGTTCAGGGTGTGGGGAGTTCTTC.

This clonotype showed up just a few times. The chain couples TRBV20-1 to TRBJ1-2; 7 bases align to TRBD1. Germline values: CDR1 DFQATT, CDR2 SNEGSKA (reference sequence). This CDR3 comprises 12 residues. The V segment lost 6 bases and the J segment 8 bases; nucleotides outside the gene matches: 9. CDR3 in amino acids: CSALKGGWGYTF. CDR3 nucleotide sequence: TGCAGTGCCCTTAAAGGGGGCTGGGGCTACACCTTC.

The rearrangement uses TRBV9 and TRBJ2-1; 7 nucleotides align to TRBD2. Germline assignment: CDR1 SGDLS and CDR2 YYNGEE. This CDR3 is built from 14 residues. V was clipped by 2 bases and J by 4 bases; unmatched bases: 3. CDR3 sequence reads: CASSVREGYNEQFF. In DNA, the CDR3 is TGTGCCAGCAGCGTGAGGGAGGGATACAATGAGCAGTTCTTC.

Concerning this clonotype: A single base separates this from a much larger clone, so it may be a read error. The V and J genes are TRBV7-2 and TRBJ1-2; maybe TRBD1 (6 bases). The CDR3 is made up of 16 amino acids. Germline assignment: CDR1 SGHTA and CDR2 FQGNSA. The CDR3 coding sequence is TGTGCCAACAGCTTATGGGGCAGGGGTGAAAACTATGGCTACACCTTC. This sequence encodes CANSLWGRGENYGYTF.

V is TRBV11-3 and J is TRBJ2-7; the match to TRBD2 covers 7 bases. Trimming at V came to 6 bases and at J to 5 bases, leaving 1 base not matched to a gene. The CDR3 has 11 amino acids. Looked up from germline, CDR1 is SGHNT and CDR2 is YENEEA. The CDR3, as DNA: TGTGCCAGCAGGGGAGGGGACGAGCAGTACTTC. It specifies CASRGGDEQYF.

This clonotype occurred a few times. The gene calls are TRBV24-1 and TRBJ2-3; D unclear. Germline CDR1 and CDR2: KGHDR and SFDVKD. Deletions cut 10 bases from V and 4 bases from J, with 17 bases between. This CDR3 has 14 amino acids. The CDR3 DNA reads TGTGCCACTGGATTAAACGTACCCCCAGATACGCAGTATTTT. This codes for CATGLNVPPDTQYF.

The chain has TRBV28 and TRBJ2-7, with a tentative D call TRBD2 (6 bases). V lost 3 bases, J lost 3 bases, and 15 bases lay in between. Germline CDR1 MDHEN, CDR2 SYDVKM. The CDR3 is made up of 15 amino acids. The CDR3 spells CASSLWRGSIYEQYF. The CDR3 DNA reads TGTGCCAGCAGTTTGTGGCGGGGCTCGATCTACGAGCAGTACTTC.

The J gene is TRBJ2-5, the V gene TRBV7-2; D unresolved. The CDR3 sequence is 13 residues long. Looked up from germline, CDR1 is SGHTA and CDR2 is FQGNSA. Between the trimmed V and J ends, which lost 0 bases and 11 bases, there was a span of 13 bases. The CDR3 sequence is CASSLASSEEQYF. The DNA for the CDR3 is TGTGCCAGCAGCTTAGCGTCGTCGGAAGAGCAGTACTTC.

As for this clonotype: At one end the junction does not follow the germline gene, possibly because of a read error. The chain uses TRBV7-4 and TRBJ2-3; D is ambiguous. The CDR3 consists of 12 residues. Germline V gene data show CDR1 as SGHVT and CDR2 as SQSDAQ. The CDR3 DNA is TGTGCCAACAGCTGGGACACAGATACGCAGTATTTT. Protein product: CANSWDTDTQYF.

CDR3 loop: CASSLLESNDEQYF. CDR3 coding DNA: TGTGCCAGCAGCTTGCTGGAATCGAACGACGAGCAGTACTTC. This sequence joins TRBV7-6 and TRBJ2-1, with D uncertain. The tail of the sequence fits TRBJ2-7 better, so the J call may be wrong. CDR3 length: 14 amino acids. CDR1 is SGHVS and CDR2 is FNYEAQ in the germline V gene.

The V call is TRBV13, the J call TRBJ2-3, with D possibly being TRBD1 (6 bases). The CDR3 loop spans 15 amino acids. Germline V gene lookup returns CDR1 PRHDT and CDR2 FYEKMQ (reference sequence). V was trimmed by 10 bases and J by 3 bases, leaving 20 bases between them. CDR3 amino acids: CATKLTGPQTDTQYF. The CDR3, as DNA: TGTGCCACCAAGTTGACAGGTCCTCAAACAGATACGCAGTATTTT.

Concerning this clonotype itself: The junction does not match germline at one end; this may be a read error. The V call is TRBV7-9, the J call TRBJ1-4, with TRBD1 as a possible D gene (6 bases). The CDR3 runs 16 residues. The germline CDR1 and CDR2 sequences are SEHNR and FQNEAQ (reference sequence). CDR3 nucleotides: TGTACCAGCAGCAATCAAGTTCGGACAGTTTATGAAAAACTGTTTTTT. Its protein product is CTSSNQVRTVYEKLFF.

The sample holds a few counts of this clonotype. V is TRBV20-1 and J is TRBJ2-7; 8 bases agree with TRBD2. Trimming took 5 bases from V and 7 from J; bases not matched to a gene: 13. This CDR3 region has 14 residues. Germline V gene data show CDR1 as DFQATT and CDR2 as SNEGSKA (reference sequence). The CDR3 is CSAPGTSKLDEQYF. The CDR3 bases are TGCAGTGCTCCCGGGACTAGTAAGCTCGATGAGCAGTACTTC.